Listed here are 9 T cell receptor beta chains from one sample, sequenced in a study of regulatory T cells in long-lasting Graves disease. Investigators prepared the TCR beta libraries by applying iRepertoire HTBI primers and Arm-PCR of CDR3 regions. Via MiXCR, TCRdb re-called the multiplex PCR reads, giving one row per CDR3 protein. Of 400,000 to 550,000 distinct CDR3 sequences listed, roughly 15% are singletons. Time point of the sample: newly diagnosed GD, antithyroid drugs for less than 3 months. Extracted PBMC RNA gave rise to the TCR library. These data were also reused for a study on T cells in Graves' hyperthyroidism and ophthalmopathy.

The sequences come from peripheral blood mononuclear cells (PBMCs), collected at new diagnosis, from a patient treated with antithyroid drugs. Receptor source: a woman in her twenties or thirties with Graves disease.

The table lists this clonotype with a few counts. CDR3 region: CASSTTRTGPAYEQYF. The CDR3 DNA follows: TGTGCCAGTAGTACCACCCGGACAGGGCCAGCCTACGAGCAGTACTTC. The J gene is TRBJ2-7, the V gene TRBV19, with 8 nucleotides matching TRBD1. V was pared by 4 bases and J by 2 bases, with 10 bases of the junction left unmatched. CDR3 length: 16 amino acids. Per germline, CDR1 LNHDA and CDR2 SQIVND (reference sequence).

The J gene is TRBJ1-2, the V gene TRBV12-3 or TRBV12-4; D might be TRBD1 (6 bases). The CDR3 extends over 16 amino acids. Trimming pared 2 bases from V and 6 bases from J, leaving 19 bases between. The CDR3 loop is CASSLMGAGLANGYTF. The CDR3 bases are TGTGCCAGCAGTTTAATGGGGGCAGGCCTTGCTAATGGCTACACCTTC.

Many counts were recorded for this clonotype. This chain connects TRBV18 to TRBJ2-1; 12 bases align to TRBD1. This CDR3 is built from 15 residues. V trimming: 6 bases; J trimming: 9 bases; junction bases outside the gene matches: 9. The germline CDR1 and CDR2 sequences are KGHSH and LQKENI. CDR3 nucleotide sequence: TGTGCCAGCTCCCCCCCGGGACAGGGGGCGATTGAGCAGTTCTTC. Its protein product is CASSPPGQGAIEQFF. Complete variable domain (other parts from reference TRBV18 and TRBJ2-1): NAGVMQNPRHLVRRRGQEARLRCSPMKGHSHVYWYRQLPEEGLKFMVYLQKENIIDESGMPKERFSAEFPKEGPSILRIQQVVRGDSAAYFCASSPPGQGAIEQFFGPGTRLTVL.

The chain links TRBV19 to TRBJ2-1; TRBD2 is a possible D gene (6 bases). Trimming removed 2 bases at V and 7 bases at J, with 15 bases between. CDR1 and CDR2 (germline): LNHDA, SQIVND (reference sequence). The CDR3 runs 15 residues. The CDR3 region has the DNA TGTGCCAGTAGTATAACGGCTAGCGTGGGGAATGAGCAGTTCTTC. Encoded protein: CASSITASVGNEQFF. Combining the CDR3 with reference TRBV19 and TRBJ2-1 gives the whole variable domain DGGITQSPKYLFRKEGQNVTLSCEQNLNHDAMYWYRQDPGQGLRLIYYSQIVNDFQKGDIAEGYSVSREKKESFPLTVTSAQKNPTAFYLCASSITASVGNEQFFGPGTRLTVL.

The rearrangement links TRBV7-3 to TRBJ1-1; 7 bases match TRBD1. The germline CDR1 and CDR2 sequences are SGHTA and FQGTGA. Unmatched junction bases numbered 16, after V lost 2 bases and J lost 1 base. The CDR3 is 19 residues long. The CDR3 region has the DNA TGTGCCAGCAGCTTACCTTACATCTGGGACAGTCACTCGAACACTGAAGCTTTCTTT. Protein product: CASSLPYIWDSHSNTEAFF.

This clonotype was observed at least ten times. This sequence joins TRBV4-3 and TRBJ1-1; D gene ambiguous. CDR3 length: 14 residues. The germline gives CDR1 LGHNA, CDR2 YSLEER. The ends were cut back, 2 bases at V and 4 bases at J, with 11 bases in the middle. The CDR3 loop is CASSQSEYGTEAFF. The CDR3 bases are TGCGCCAGCAGCCAAAGTGAGTATGGCACTGAAGCTTTCTTT.

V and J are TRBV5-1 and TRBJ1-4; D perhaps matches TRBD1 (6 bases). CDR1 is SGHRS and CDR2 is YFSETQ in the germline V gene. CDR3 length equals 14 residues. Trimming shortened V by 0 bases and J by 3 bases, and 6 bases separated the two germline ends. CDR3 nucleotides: TGCGCCAGCAGCTTGGGGACAGCTAATGAAAAACTGTTTTTT. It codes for CASSLGTANEKLFF.

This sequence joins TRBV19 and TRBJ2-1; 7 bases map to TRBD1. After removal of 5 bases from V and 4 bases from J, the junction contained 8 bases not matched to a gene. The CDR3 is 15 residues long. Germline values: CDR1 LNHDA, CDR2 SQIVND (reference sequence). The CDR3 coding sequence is TGTGCCAGTAGTCTCTCGGACAGGCTATACAATGAGCAGTTCTTC. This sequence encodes CASSLSDRLYNEQFF.

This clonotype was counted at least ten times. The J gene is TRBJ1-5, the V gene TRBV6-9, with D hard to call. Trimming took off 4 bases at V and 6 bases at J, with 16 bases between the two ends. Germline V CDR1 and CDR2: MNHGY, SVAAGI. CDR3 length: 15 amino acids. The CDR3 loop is CASSWPGVPGQPQHF. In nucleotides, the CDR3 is TGTGCCAGCAGTTGGCCCGGGGTCCCAGGTCAGCCCCAGCATTTT.